The source of this T cell receptor beta chain is a study of cytomegalovirus exposure and HLA in healthy donors. Study-level points and caveats: According to a subsequent analysis, TCR clusters from the first cohort were inclined to appear together in the 120 validation repertoires. In vitro experiments confirmed that three CMV-associated chains were specific for CMV antigens. Diagnosis of cytomegalovirus status made by the classifier reportedly showed high specificity and sensitivity. According to the study, roughly 160 TCR beta chains were cytomegalovirus-associated.

Regarding this clone: No antigen is known for it.

Sequenced by immunoSEQ multiplex PCR; TCRdb stores in-frame clones only, minus some. The sample has some 100,000 clones, around 85% seen once. The length of the CDR3 is 12 residues. Germline V gene sequence: CDR1 MGHRA, CDR2 YSYEKL. Trimming took off 10 bases at V and 7 bases at J, with 15 bases between the two ends. Material for sequencing was PBMCs. This receptor was taken from a man aged 18 to 35 in good health and CMV-seropositive. V gene TRBV4-1 combines with J gene TRBJ2-3; D possibly corresponds to TRBD2 (5 bases). Here the CDR3 DNA reads TGCGCCACCTCTGGTTCGGGATATACGCAGTATTTT. Its translation: CATSGSGYTQYF.